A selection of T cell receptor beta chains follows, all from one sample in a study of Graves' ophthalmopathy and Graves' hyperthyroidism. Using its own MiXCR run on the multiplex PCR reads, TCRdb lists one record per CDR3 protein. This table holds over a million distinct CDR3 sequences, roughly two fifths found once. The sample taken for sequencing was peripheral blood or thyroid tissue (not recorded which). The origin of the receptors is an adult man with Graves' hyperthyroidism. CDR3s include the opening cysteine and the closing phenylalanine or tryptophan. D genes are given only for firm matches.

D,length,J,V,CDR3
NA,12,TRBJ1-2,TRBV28,CASGLWGEGYTF
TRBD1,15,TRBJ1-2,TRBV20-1,CSASRRDRANYGYTF
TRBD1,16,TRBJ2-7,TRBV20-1,CSARPLRDRGLYEQYF
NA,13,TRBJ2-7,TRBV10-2,CASTGDSTYEQYF
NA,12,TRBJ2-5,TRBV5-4,CASSTYKETQYF
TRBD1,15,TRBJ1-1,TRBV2,CASSEVRQGGTEAFF
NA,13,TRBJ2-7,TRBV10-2,CASSLAYSYGQYF
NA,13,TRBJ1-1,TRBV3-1,CASSHSGTTEAFF
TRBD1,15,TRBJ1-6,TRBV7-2,CASSSKAGQGTPLHF
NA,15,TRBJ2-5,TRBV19,CASSTQGAPRETQYF
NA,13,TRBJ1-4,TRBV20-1,CSAKHRRSEKLFF
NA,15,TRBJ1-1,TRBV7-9,CASRTGGGGNTEAFF
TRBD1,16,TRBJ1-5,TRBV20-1,CSASLGDSLGYQPQHF
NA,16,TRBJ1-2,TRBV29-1,CSVRGQVRGPYYGYTF
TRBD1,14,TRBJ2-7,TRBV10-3,CATLLGQGSFEQYF
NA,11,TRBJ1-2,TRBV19,CASSGGYGYTF
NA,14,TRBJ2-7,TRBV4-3,CASSQARGGDEQYF
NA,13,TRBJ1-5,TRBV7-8,CASSISVSQPQHF
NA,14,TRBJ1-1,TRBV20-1,CSARNGGIGTEAFF
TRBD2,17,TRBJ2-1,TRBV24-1,CATSDPAGLGSYNEQFF
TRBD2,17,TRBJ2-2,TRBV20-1,CSARDRLAGVNTGELFF
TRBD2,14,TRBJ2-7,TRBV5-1,CASSLGTSGVEQYF
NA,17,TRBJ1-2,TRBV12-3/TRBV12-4,CASRQKTDRETNYGYTF
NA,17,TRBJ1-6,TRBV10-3,CASSYPPGESYNSPLHF
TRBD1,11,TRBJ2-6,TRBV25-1,CASSRGQSLTF
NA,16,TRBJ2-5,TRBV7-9,CASSLGLGEYQETQYF
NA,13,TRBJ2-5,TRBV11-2,CASSLGEAGTQYF
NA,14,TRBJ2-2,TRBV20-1,CSARKTLNTGELFF
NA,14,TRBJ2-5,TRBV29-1,CSVAWDVLGETQYF
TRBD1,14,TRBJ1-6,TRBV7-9,CASTETGPNSPLHF
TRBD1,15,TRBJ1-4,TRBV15,CATSRDLAGGEKLFF
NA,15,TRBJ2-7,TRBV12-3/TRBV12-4,CASSSTRSQGYEQYF
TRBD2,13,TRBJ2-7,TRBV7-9,CASSSQREFEQYF
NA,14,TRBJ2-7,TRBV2,CASSEGVSSYEQYF
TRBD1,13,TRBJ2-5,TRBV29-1,CSVLPGQGETQYF
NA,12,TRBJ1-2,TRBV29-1,CSRVGGSYGYTF
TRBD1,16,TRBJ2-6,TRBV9,CASSVETGGGANVLTF
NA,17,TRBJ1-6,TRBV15,CATSRREASSYNSPLHF
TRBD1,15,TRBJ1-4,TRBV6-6,CASSYGGTGLEKLFF
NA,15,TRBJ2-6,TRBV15,CATSKRVSGANVLTF
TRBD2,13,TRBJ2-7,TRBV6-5,CASSLTSGRQQYF
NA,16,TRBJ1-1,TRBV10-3,CAISESIERLNTEAFF
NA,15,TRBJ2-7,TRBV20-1,CSATRAGLENGEQYF
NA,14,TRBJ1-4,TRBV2,CASSRMTTNEKLFF
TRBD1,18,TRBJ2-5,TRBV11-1,CASSSAIEDRGFQETQYF
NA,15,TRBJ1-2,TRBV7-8,CASSFDRRPRSGYTF
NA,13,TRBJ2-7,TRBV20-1,CSARPGRAYEQYF
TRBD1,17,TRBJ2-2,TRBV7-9,CASRPTGGYANTGELFF
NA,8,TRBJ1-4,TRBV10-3,CAISESTW
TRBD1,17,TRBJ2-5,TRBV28,CASRGKQGWVSQETQYF